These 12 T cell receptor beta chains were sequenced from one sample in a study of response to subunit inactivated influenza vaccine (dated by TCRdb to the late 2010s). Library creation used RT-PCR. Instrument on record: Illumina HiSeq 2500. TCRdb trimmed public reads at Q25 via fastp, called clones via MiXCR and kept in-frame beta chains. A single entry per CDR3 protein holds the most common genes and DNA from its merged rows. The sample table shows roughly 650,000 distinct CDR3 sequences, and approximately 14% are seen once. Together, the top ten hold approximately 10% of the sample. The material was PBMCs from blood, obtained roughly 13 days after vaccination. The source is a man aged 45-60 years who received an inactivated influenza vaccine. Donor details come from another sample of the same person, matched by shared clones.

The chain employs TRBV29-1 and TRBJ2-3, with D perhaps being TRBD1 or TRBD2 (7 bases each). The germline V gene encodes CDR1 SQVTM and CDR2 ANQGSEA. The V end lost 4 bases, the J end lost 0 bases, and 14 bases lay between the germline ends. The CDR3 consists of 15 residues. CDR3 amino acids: CSVVGQRDSTDTQYF. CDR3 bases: TGCAGCGTTGTGGGACAGCGGGATAGCACAGATACGCAGTATTTT.

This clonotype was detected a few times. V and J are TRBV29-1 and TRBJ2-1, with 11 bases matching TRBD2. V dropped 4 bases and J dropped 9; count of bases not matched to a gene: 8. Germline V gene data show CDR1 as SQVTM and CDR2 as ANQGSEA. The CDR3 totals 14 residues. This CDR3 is CSVVGLAGGSEQFF. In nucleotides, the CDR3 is TGCAGCGTTGTCGGTCTAGCGGGAGGTTCTGAGCAGTTCTTC.

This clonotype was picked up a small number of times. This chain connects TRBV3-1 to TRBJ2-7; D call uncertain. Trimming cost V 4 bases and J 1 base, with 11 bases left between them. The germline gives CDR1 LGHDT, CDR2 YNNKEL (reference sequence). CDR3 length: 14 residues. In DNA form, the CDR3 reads TGTGCCAGCAGCCGCAAGACGGCGTCCTACGAGCAGTACTTC. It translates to CASSRKTASYEQYF.

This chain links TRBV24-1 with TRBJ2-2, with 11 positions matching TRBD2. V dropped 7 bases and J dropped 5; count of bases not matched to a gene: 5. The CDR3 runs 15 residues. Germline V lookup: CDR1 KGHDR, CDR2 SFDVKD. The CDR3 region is CATRETSGSTGELFF. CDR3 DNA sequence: TGTGCCACCAGGGAAACTAGCGGGAGTACCGGGGAGCTGTTTTTT.

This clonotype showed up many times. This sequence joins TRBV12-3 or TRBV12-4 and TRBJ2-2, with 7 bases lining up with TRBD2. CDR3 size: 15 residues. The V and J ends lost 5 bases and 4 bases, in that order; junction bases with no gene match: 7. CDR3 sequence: CASSLGLGFTGELFF. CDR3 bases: TGTGCCAGCAGTCTCGGACTAGGTTTCACCGGGGAGCTGTTTTTT.

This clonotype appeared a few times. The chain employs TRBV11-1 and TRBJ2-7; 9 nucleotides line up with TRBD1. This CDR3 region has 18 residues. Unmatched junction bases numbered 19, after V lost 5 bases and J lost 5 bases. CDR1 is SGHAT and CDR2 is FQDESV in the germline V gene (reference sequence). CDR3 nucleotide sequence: TGTGCCAGCAGCCTAGGGGGGACCCGGGACAGGGAGTTCCACGAGCAGTACTTC. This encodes CASSLGGTRDREFHEQYF.

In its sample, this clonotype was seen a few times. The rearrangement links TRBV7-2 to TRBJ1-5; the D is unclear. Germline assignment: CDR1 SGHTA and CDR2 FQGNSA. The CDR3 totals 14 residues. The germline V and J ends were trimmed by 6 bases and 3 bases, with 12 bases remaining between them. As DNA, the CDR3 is TGTGCCAGCAGTGCGGACGGACCCAATCAGCCCCAGCATTTT. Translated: CASSADGPNQPQHF.

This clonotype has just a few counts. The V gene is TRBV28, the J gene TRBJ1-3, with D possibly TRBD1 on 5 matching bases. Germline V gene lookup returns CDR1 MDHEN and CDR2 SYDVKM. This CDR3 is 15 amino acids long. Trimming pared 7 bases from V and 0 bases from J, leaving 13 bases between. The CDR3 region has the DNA TGTGCCAGCATTCCCAGTCAGGGCTCTGGAAACACCATATATTTT. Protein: CASIPSQGSGNTIYF.

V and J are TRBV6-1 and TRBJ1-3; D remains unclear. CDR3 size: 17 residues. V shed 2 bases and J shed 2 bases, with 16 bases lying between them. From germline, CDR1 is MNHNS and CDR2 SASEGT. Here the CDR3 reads CASSEPRTGSTGNTIYF. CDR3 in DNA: TGTGCCAGCAGTGAACCCCGGACGGGGTCTACTGGAAACACCATATATTTT.

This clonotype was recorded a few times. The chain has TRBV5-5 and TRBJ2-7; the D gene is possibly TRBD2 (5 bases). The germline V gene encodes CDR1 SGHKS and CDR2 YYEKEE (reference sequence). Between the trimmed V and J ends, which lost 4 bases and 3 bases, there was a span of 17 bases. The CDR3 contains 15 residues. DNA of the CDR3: TGTGCCAGCAGCCGAACATGGACTGATAACTACGAGCAGTACTTC. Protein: CASSRTWTDNYEQYF.

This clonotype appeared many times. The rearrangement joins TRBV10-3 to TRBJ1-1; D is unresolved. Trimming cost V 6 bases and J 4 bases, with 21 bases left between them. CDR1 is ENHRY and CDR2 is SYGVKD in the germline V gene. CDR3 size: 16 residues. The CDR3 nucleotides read TGTGCCATCAGCCCTAGGGCCCGAAATAGTGGCACTGAAGCTTTCTTT. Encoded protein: CAISPRARNSGTEAFF.

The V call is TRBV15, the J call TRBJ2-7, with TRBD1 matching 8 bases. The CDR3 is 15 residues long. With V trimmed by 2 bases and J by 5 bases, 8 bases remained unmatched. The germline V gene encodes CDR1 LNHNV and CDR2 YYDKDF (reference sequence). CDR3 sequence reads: CATSRSPGGFHEQYF. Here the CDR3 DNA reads TGTGCCACCAGCAGATCCCCAGGGGGCTTCCACGAGCAGTACTTC.